This T cell receptor (beta chain) came from a study of T cells in Graves' hyperthyroidism and ophthalmopathy. This clonotype occurred many times. The antigen remains undetermined. Regarding the study as a whole: The model identified upcoming ophthalmopathy a median roughly 6.5 months ahead of onset. Ophthalmopathy cases were set apart from stable hyperthyroidism by a 13 V-J model.

On the basis of clinical symptoms, serum thyroxine and TRAb, thyroid ultrasound and orbital computed tomography, diagnoses were made. The source material, RNA transcripts, was used to amplify TCR beta CDR3 regions. In the first-round RT-PCR of the TCR CDR3, the HTBI primer set was used. TCRdb called the multiplex PCR reads again in MiXCR, with one record for every CDR3 protein. The sample lists 400,000 or so distinct CDR3 sequences, 13% to 15% occurring once. The CDR3 covers 15 residues. V was shortened by 3 bases and J by 1 base, with 9 bases between the two germline ends. The germline CDR1 and CDR2 sequences are MNHEY and SMNVEV (reference sequence).

V and J are TRBV27 and TRBJ2-2; no clear D gene. This TCR was sampled from an older woman with Graves' ophthalmopathy. Source material: blood. This CDR3 is CASSFPAGNTGELFF. In DNA form, the CDR3 reads TGTGCCAGCAGTTTCCCGGCAGGGAACACCGGGGAGCTGTTTTTT.